This paragraph reports one T cell receptor beta chain. TCRdb's table, derived via immunoSEQ multiplex PCR, lists solely in-frame clones and lacks some. In the table there are under 150,000 clones, approximately 88% of which are singletons. These data come from a study of blood T cell repertoires in COVID-19. Looking at the study overall: Specimens from acute and convalescent COVID-19 originated in the United States, Italy and Spain.

The CDR3 spans 13 residues. Trimming took off 2 bases at V and 8 bases at J, with 12 bases between the two ends. Germline V lookup: CDR1 SNHLY, CDR2 FYNNEI. Sequenced: peripheral blood. The chain uses TRBV2 and TRBJ1-2; D unresolved. This receptor was identified in a woman between 35 and 50 years old with acute or convalescent COVID-19. The DNA for the CDR3 is TGTGCCAGCAGTGAACAGAGGTCCGGGGGCTACACCTTC. Protein sequence: CASSEQRSGGYTF.